Below, 26 T cell receptor beta chains from the same sample are listed, as sequenced in a study of control samples from healthy donors and cancer patients. Using immunoSEQ multiplex PCR, the repertoire was profiled, and TCRdb retains in-frame clones only, with some absent. The repertoire consists of some 150,000 clones, with about 93% occurring once and the leading ten covering around 2.2%. Sequencing was done on a sample of blood. These receptors all stem from a man aged 50-60 years in good health.

About this clone itself: This sample includes further DNA sequences coding for the same CDR3. The chain couples TRBV28 to TRBJ1-1, with TRBD1 matching 9 bases. The CDR3 extends over 14 amino acids. The germline V gene encodes CDR1 MDHEN and CDR2 SYDVKM. With 5 bases clipped from V and 1 base from J, the junction kept 2 bases outside the gene matches. The CDR3 region has the DNA TGTGCCAGCAGTACACAGGGGGCGAACACTGAAGCTTTCTTT. Translated, it gives CASSTQGANTEAFF.

The chain combines TRBV9 with TRBJ1-3; D unclear. CDR3 length: 15 amino acids. V was pared by 0 bases and J by 0 bases, with 7 bases between. CDR1 is SGDLS and CDR2 is YYNGEE in the germline V gene. The CDR3 is CASSVGSTSGNTIYF. CDR3 sequence (DNA): TGTGCCAGCAGCGTAGGGAGTACCTCTGGAAACACCATATATTTT.

V is TRBV24-1 and J is TRBJ2-1; 12 bases are a match to TRBD1. The CDR3 is 16 residues long. V shed 3 bases and J 5 bases; nucleotides not matched to a gene: 4. Germline V gene lookup returns CDR1 KGHDR and CDR2 SFDVKD. The CDR3 DNA reads TGTGCCACCAGTGATGCCGGGACAGGGGGCCACAATGAGCAGTTCTTC. This translates into CATSDAGTGGHNEQFF.

In DNA, the CDR3 is TGTGCCAGCAGACGACAGGGAGAAAACATTCAGTACTTC. It encodes CASRRQGENIQYF. The rearrangement uses TRBV3-1 (or the pseudogene TRBV3-2) and TRBJ2-4, with 7 bases that match TRBD1. This CDR3 comprises 13 residues. The ends lost 6 bases at V and 5 bases at J; junction bases unmatched: 4. Germline V gives CDR1 LGHDT, CDR2 YNNKEL (reference sequence).

V gene TRBV5-1 combines with J gene TRBJ1-6; D gene uncertain. The CDR3 length is 16 residues. V lost 0 bases and J 2 bases, leaving 9 bases between the germline ends. In germline, CDR1 is SGHRS, CDR2 YFSETQ. The DNA of the CDR3 is TGCGCCAGCAGCTTGGGAGGGTCAGCCTATAATTCACCCCTCCACTTT. This codes for CASSLGGSAYNSPLHF.

The chain carries TRBV11-1 and TRBJ2-7; D remains ambiguous. Germline loops: CDR1 SGHAT, CDR2 FQDESV (reference sequence). This CDR3 is built from 13 residues. V lost 5 bases, J lost 9 bases, and 17 bases lay in between. In DNA, the CDR3 is TGTGCCAGCAGCCTTTCCCGCCAACGGAGGCAGTACTTC. This gives the protein CASSLSRQRRQYF.

This clone has just one count. The chain uses TRBV5-1 and TRBJ1-1; TRBD1 might be the D (5 bases). The CDR3 covers 16 residues. V lost 4 bases to trimming and J lost 0 bases, with 16 bases between them. Germline V gene sequence: CDR1 SGHRS, CDR2 YFSETQ. The CDR3 sequence: CASSAGLRSMNTEAFF. The CDR3 DNA is TGCGCCAGCAGCGCGGGACTAAGGTCTATGAACACTGAAGCTTTCTTT.

V gene TRBV5-1 combines with J gene TRBJ2-2; D possibly matches TRBD1 or TRBD2 (5 bases each). The V gene's germline CDR1 is SGHRS and CDR2 YFSETQ. V was pared by 3 bases and J by 6 bases, with 9 bases between. This CDR3 contains 13 residues. The CDR3 DNA follows: TGCGCCAGCAGCTCGGGGCTTCCCGGGGAGCTGTTTTTT. Residues: CASSSGLPGELFF. The full variable domain, its missing parts supplied by reference TRBV5-1 and TRBJ2-2, is KAGVTQTPRYLIKTRGQQVTLSCSPISGHRSVSWYQQTPGQGLQFLFEYFSETQRNKGNFPGRFSGRQFSNSRSEMNVSTLELGDSALYLCASSSGLPGELFFGEGSRLTVL.

This chain joins TRBV19 and TRBJ1-1, with D possibly being TRBD1 (5 bases). The CDR3 is 14 amino acids. Germline CDR1 reads LNHDA; CDR2 reads SQIVND (reference sequence). V was pared by 4 bases and J by 0 bases, with 9 bases between. The DNA of the CDR3 is TGTGCCAGTAGTACGGGGCCGGTGAACACTGAAGCTTTCTTT. Protein product: CASSTGPVNTEAFF.

The V call is TRBV18, the J call TRBJ2-3, with D possibly matching TRBD1 (6 bases). This CDR3 is 16 amino acids long. The V end lost 3 bases, the J end lost 0 bases, and 13 bases lay between the germline ends. The V gene's germline CDR1 is KGHSH and CDR2 LQKENI. In DNA, the CDR3 is TGTGCCAGCTCACCGACCGGGACACCGAGCACAGATACGCAGTATTTT. This gives the protein CASSPTGTPSTDTQYF.

The rearrangement joins TRBV24-1 to TRBJ2-1, with TRBD2 identical over 11 bases. Per the germline V gene, CDR1 is KGHDR and CDR2 is SFDVKD. With V trimmed by 9 bases and J by 2 bases, 2 bases remained unmatched. CDR3 size: 14 residues. CDR3: CATETSGAYNEQFF. CDR3 DNA: TGTGCCACCGAGACTAGCGGGGCCTACAATGAGCAGTTCTTC.

The CDR3 region has the DNA TGTGCCAGCAGCCCCTTTTTAGGTAGCTCCTACGAGCAGTACTTC. Translation: CASSPFLGSSYEQYF. This chain uses TRBV11-2 with TRBJ2-7; the D is unclear. CDR1 and CDR2 (germline): SGHAT, FQNNGV. V was pared by 5 bases and J by 0 bases, with 14 bases between. CDR3 length: 15 amino acids.

V is TRBV6-5 and J is TRBJ1-1; tentative D call: TRBD1 (6 bases). CDR3 length: 14 residues. V was trimmed by 6 bases and J by 0 bases, leaving 11 bases between them. Germline V CDR1 and CDR2: MNHEY, SVGAGI. The CDR3 protein is CASRGQTLNTEAFF. The CDR3 DNA reads TGTGCCAGCAGAGGACAGACTTTGAACACTGAAGCTTTCTTT.

J is TRBJ2-1 and V is TRBV24-1; 8 positions agree with TRBD1. Germline V lookup: CDR1 KGHDR, CDR2 SFDVKD. The CDR3 contains 15 residues. With V trimmed by 1 base and J by 8 bases, 6 bases remained unmatched. The CDR3 region has the DNA TGTGCCACCAGTGATTTCAGGGGGCCGACCGATGAGCAGTTCTTC. It yields the protein CATSDFRGPTDEQFF.

CDR3 nucleotide sequence: TGTGCCAGTAGTATCGGTAGACAGGGAAATTCCGGGGCCAACGTCCTGACTTTC. Its translation is CASSIGRQGNSGANVLTF. The chain links TRBV19 to TRBJ2-6, with 7 bases lining up with TRBD1. CDR1 is LNHDA and CDR2 is SQIVND in the germline V gene (reference sequence). With V trimmed by 3 bases and J by 4 bases, 12 bases remained unmatched. The CDR3 is made up of 18 amino acids.

V is TRBV6-5 and J is TRBJ2-7; D is possibly TRBD1 or TRBD2 (7 bases each). CDR1 and CDR2 (germline): MNHEY, SVGAGI. The CDR3 has 14 residues. V was trimmed by 6 bases and J by 4 bases, leaving 16 bases between them. CDR3 sequence (DNA): TGTGCCAGCAGGGGCCTCCAGGGGGGGTACGAGCAGTACTTC. Its protein is CASRGLQGGYEQYF.

This clone was counted a single time. The V gene is TRBV27, the J gene TRBJ2-1, with 8 bases lining up with TRBD2. In germline, CDR1 is MNHEY, CDR2 SMNVEV (reference sequence). The CDR3 is 18 residues long. V gave up 6 bases and J gave up 0 bases; unmatched junction bases: 13. The CDR3 region is CASSRDLFSGTSYNEQFF. Here the CDR3 DNA reads TGTGCCAGCAGCCGAGATCTATTTAGCGGGACCTCCTACAATGAGCAGTTCTTC.

This rearrangement joins TRBV7-6 to TRBJ1-5; TRBD1 is a possible D gene (6 bases). CDR3 length: 15 amino acids. Trimming removed 5 bases from V and 5 bases from J, with 16 bases in between. Germline loops: CDR1 SGHVS, CDR2 FNYEAQ. This chain's CDR3 is CASSTGTSLDQPQHF. In DNA form, the CDR3 reads TGTGCCAGCAGCACGGGGACATCTCTTGATCAGCCCCAGCATTTT. The variable domain in full, with the rest retrieved from reference TRBV7-6 and TRBJ1-5, is GAGVSQSPRYKVTKRGQDVALRCDPISGHVSLYWYRQALGQGPEFLTYFNYEAQQDKSGLPNDRFSAERPEGSISTLTIQRTEQRDSAMYRCASSTGTSLDQPQHFGDGTRLSIL.

This rearrangement joins TRBV2 to TRBJ1-6, with 8 bases aligning to TRBD1. Looked up from germline, CDR1 is SNHLY and CDR2 is FYNNEI. The CDR3 consists of 16 residues. V shed 6 bases, J shed 7 bases, and the junction held 11 bases outside the gene matches. The CDR3, as DNA: TGTGCCAGCAGGGTGGAGGACAGGGTGACCAATTCACCCCTCCACTTT. Translating gives CASRVEDRVTNSPLHF.

DNA for the CDR3: TGTGCCAGCAGGGATGGTGGGGCCTACAATGAGCAGTTCTTC. Amino acid sequence: CASRDGGAYNEQFF. The chain combines TRBV28 with TRBJ2-1; D gene ambiguous. The CDR3 is made up of 14 amino acids. The V gene's germline CDR1 is MDHEN and CDR2 SYDVKM. V lost 6 bases to trimming and J lost 2 bases, with 11 bases between them. Full variable domain (outside the CDR3, taken from reference TRBV28 and TRBJ2-1): DVKVTQSSRYLVKRTGEKVFLECVQDMDHENMFWYRQDPGLGLRLIYFSYDVKMKEKGDIPEGYSVSREKKERFSLILESASTNQTSMYLCASRDGGAYNEQFFGPGTRLTVL.

The V gene is TRBV2, the J gene TRBJ2-7; no clear D gene. Germline V gene lookup returns CDR1 SNHLY and CDR2 FYNNEI. V shed 7 bases and J shed 4 bases, with 14 bases lying between them. This CDR3 contains 13 residues. The CDR3 coding sequence is TGTGCCAGCACCGAAAGCAGGATTTACGAGCAGTACTTC. Translating it yields CASTESRIYEQYF.

The chain carries TRBV5-1 and TRBJ1-1, with a possible D match to TRBD1 (6 bases). V lost 0 bases and J lost 4, with 13 bases in between. Germline values: CDR1 SGHRS, CDR2 YFSETQ. The length of the CDR3 is 15 residues. CDR3 amino acids: CASSLVRGGSTEAFF. The CDR3, as DNA: TGCGCCAGCAGCTTGGTTAGGGGGGGAAGCACTGAAGCTTTCTTT.

The chain couples TRBV11-3 to TRBJ2-7; 8 bases align to TRBD2. From germline, CDR1 is SGHNT and CDR2 YENEEA. The CDR3 consists of 13 residues. J gave up 6 bases and V 3 bases, and 4 bases lay outside the gene matches. This CDR3 reads CASSLTSVTEQYF. The CDR3 DNA reads TGTGCCAGCAGCTTGACTAGCGTCACCGAGCAGTACTTC.

The table lists this clone with a count of one. The V and J genes are TRBV11-1 and TRBJ2-7; D perhaps matches TRBD2 (6 bases). CDR1 SGHAT and CDR2 FQDESV come from the germline V gene (reference sequence). V was trimmed by 6 bases and J by 1 base, leaving 13 bases between them. This CDR3 spans 14 amino acids. For the CDR3, the DNA is TGTGCCAGCAGTTCAGGGACTGAGTCCTACGAGCAGTACTTC. Encoded protein: CASSSGTESYEQYF. Based on the CDR3 plus reference TRBV11-1 and TRBJ2-7, the full variable domain is EAEVAQSPRYKITEKSQAVAFWCDPISGHATLYWYRQILGQGPELLVQFQDESVVDDSQLPKDRFSAERLKGVDSTLKIQPAELGDSAMYLCASSSGTESYEQYFGPGTRLTVT.

This clone was recorded once. This chain joins TRBV5-1 and TRBJ2-3; no clear D. V lost 0 bases and J lost 5, with 13 bases in between. The length of the CDR3 is 15 residues. Germline CDR1 is SGHRS and CDR2 is YFSETQ. The CDR3 loop reads CASSLDGQVQDTQYF. As DNA, the CDR3 is TGCGCCAGCAGCTTGGATGGCCAGGTTCAAGATACGCAGTATTTT. The complete variable domain, with remaining parts taken from reference TRBV5-1 and TRBJ2-3, reads KAGVTQTPRYLIKTRGQQVTLSCSPISGHRSVSWYQQTPGQGLQFLFEYFSETQRNKGNFPGRFSGRQFSNSRSEMNVSTLELGDSALYLCASSLDGQVQDTQYFGPGTRLTVL.

V usage is TRBV27 and J usage is TRBJ1-1; no definite D call. Germline CDR1 is MNHEY and CDR2 is SMNVEV (reference sequence). V was clipped by 6 bases and J by 2 bases, with 10 bases between them. There are 13 residues in the CDR3. The CDR3 sequence: CASSITVNTEAFF. The CDR3 bases are TGTGCCAGCAGCATAACAGTTAACACTGAAGCTTTCTTT.